This section outlines one T cell receptor (beta chain) sequence together with its context. What it binds is not known. This record comes from a study of vaccination and CD4 T cells after COVID-19. Study in general: Sampling after COVID took place at a median of about 91 days (range 35 to 161) following diagnosis. Findings of the study overall: Convalescent patients' vaccine-specific clones were spike mono-reactive in 304 of 307 cases.

The Oncomine TCR Beta short-read assay was applied to DNA of cultured CD4+ T cells. MiXCR, applied by TCRdb to the PCR reads, yields one record per CDR3 protein. This sample has 7,500 to 9,500 distinct CDR3 sequences, with 64% found just once. This CDR3 has 12 amino acids. Germline CDR1 SQVTM, CDR2 ANQGSEA. The germline V and J ends were trimmed by 4 bases and 1 base, with 8 bases remaining between them. The treatment: approximately nine-day PBMC culture with coronavirus spike peptide pools or control peptides (ViraFEST assay). Sample: CD4+ T cells from blood, cultured in vitro. The sequence was collected from a human donor who had recovered from COVID-19. The chain joins TRBV29-1 to TRBJ2-7; tentative D call: TRBD2 (5 bases). The CDR3 is CSVARTSYEQYF. The CDR3 DNA reads TGCAGCGTTGCCAGGACTTCCTACGAGCAGTACTTC.